This T cell receptor (beta chain) was recorded in a study of shared clonotypes between healthy human individuals. Concerning this clone: Its specificity is unknown.

Sequenced by immunoSEQ multiplex PCR; TCRdb stores in-frame clones only, minus some. The data show hundreds of thousands of clones, around two thirds seen once. Germline CDR1 reads MDHEN; CDR2 reads SYDVKM. V shed 2 bases and J shed 10 bases, with 17 bases lying between them. This CDR3 spans 14 amino acids. Study results and limitations: Naive CD4 clonotypes overlapped across a few donors at roughly 5%. Donor scarcity curtailed the genetic and exposure-history diversity represented herein. It was the non-shared clonotypes that had lower generation probabilities than clonotypes shared by all four donors.

Source material: memory CD4+ T cells sorted from blood. Regarding subset: CD45RA-negative fraction. This clonotype was obtained from a woman in her twenties or thirties in good health. The gene calls are TRBV28 and TRBJ1-2; TRBD1 is a possible D gene (5 bases). In DNA, the CDR3 is TGTGCCAGCAGTTTACCAGGGTTAACACGGACCTACACCTTC. This gives the protein CASSLPGLTRTYTF.